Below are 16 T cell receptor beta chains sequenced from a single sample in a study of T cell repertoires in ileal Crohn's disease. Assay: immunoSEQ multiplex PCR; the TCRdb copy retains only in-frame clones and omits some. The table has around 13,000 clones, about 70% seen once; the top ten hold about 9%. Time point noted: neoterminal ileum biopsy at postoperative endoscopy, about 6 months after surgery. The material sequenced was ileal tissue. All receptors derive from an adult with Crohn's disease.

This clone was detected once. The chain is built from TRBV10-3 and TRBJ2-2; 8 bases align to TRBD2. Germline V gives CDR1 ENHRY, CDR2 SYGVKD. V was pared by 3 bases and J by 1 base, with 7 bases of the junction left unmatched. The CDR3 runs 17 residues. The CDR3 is CAISDPAGALNTGELFF. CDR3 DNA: TGTGCCATCAGTGACCCAGCGGGGGCCCTGAACACCGGGGAGCTGTTTTTT.

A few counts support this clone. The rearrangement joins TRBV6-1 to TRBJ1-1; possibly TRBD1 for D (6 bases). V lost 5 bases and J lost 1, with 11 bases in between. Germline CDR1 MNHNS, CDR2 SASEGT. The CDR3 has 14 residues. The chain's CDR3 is CASSPQGQNTEAFF. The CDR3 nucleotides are TGTGCCAGCAGTCCCCAGGGACAGAACACTGAAGCTTTCTTT.

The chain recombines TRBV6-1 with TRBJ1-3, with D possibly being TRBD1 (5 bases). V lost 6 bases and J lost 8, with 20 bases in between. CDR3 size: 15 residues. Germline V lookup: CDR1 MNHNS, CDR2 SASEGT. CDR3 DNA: TGTGCCAGCAGCTACACCTCAGGGACCGGACACACCATATATTTT. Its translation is CASSYTSGTGHTIYF.

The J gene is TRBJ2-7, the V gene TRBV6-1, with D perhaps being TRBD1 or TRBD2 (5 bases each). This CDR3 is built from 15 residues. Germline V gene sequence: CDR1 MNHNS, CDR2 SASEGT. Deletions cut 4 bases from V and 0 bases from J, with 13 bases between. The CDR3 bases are TGTGCCAGCAGTGTCGGACAAGGGAGCTCCTACGAGCAGTACTTC. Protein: CASSVGQGSSYEQYF.

CDR3 nucleotides: TGTGCCATCAGTGAGTGGGAGCGGGGAGAGACCCAGTACTTC. This translates into CAISEWERGETQYF. The chain carries TRBV10-3 and TRBJ2-5; 7 positions agree with TRBD2. The germline V gene encodes CDR1 ENHRY and CDR2 SYGVKD. J gave up 4 bases and V 1 base, and 3 bases lay outside the gene matches. The length of the CDR3 is 14 residues.

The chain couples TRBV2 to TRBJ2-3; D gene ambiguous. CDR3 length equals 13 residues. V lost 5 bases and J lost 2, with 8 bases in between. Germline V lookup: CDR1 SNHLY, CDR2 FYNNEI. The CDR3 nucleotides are TGTGCCAGCAGTAGCAGGAACACAGATACGCAGTATTTT. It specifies CASSSRNTDTQYF.

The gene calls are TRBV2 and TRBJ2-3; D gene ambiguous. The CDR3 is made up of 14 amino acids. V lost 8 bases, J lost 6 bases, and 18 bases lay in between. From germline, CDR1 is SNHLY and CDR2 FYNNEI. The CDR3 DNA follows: TGTGCCAGCCTAACTAAACCCGCCGTTGATACGCAGTATTTT. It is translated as CASLTKPAVDTQYF.

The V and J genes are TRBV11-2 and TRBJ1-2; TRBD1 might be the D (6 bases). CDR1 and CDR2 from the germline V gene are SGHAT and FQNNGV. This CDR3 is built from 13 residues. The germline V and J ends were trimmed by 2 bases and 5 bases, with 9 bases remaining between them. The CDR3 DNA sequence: TGTGCCAGCAGCTTAAGCCAGGGGTATGGCTACACCTTC. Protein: CASSLSQGYGYTF.

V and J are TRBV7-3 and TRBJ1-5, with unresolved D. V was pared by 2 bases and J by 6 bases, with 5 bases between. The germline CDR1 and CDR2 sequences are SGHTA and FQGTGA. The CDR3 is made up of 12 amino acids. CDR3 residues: CASSLLSQPQHF. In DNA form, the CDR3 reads TGTGCCAGCAGCTTATTGAGTCAGCCCCAGCATTTT.

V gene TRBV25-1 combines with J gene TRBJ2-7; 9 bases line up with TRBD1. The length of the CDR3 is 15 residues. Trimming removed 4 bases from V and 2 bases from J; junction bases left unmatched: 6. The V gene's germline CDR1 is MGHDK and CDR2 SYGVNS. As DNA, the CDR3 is TGTGCCAGCAGTGCGCCGGGACAGGGCACCTACGAGCAGTACTTC. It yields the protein CASSAPGQGTYEQYF.

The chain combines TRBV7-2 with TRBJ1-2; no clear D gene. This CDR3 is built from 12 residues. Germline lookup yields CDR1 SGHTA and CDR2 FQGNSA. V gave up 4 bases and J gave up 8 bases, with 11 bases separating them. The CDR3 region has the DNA TGTGCCAGCAGCTCCTCGAGGGAGGGCTACACCTTC. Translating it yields CASSSSREGYTF.

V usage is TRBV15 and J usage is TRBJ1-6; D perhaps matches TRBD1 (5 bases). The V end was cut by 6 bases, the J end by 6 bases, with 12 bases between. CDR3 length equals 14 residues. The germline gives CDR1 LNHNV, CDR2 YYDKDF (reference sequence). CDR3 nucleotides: TGTGCCACCAGAATTGACAGAATTAATTCACCCCTCCACTTT. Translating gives CATRIDRINSPLHF.

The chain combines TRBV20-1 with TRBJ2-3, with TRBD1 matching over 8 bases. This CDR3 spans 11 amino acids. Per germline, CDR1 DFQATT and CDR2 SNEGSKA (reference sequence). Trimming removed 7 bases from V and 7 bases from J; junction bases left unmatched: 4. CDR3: CSVGTGNTQYF. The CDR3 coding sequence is TGCAGTGTAGGGACAGGTAATACGCAGTATTTT.

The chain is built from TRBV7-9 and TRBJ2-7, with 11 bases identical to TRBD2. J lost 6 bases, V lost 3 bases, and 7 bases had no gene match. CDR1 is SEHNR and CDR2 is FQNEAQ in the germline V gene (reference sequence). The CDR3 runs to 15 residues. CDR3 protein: CASSFLLAGVSEQYF. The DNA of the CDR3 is TGTGCCAGCAGCTTCCTACTAGCGGGGGTATCCGAGCAGTACTTC.

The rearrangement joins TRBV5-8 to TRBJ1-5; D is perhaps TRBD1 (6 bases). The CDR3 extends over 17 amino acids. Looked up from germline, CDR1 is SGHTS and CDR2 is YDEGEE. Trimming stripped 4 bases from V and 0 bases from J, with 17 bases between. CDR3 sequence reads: CASSQVSGANSNQPQHF. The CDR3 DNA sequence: TGTGCCAGCAGCCAAGTATCAGGGGCGAATAGCAATCAGCCCCAGCATTTT. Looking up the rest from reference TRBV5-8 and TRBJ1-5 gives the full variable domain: EAGVTQSPTHLIKTRGQQATLRCSPISGHTSVYWYQQALGLGLQFLLWYDEGEERNRGNFPPRFSGRQFPNYSSELNVNALELEDSALYLCASSQVSGANSNQPQHFGDGTRLSIL.

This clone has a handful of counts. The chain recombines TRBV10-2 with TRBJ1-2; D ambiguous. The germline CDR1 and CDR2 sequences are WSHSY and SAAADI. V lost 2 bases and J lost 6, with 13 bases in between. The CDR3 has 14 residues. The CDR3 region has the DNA TGCGCCAGCAGTGAGGGCAGGAACCCAAATGGCTACACCTTC. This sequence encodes CASSEGRNPNGYTF.